Each of the 5 T cell receptor beta chains below was sequenced from the same sample in a study of molecular identifiers for immune sequencing clone quantification. TCRdb passed the PCR reads through MiXCR, listing each CDR3 protein once. The table includes hundreds of thousands of distinct CDR3 sequences, roughly 23% detected once. The sequenced sample consisted of naive CD8+ T cells from blood, with Jurkat cell RNA spiked in. Subset indicated: FACS-sorted CD8+CD4-CCR7+CD45RA+ naive T cells. The receptors come from a human donor in good health. Some libraries in this study had Jurkat cell RNA spiked in.

This clonotype has only a few counts. The chain uses TRBV7-9 and TRBJ2-7; 10 bases are a match to TRBD1. In germline, CDR1 is SEHNR, CDR2 FQNEAQ (reference sequence). The junction had 4 bases not matched to a gene; V was cut back by 5 bases and J by 6 bases. The CDR3 covers 13 residues. The CDR3 reads CASSGTGVGEQYF. CDR3 nucleotide sequence: TGTGCCAGCAGCGGGACAGGGGTTGGCGAGCAGTACTTC.

This clonotype was recorded a few times. Here the CDR3 reads CASSFIGDRGYEQYF. CDR3 in DNA: TGTGCCAGCAGTTTTATAGGGGACAGGGGATACGAGCAGTACTTC. V is TRBV27 and J is TRBJ2-7, with 10 nucleotides matching TRBD1. Germline values: CDR1 MNHEY, CDR2 SMNVEV (reference sequence). This CDR3 comprises 15 residues. The V segment lost 3 bases and the J segment 4 bases; nucleotides outside the gene matches: 6.

This rearrangement joins TRBV20-1 to TRBJ2-1; possibly TRBD1 for D (6 bases). The CDR3 covers 15 residues. V lost 2 bases and J lost 2, with 13 bases in between. Germline CDR1 DFQATT, CDR2 SNEGSKA (reference sequence). The CDR3 DNA reads as TGCAGTGCTAGAATCCCAGGGGAAGCCTACAATGAGCAGTTCTTC. It is translated as CSARIPGEAYNEQFF.

This clonotype was observed many times. The chain employs TRBV4-2 and TRBJ2-5, with D perhaps being TRBD1 or TRBD2 (7 bases each). Trimming removed 1 base from V and 2 bases from J, with 14 bases in between. This CDR3 region has 16 residues. Germline V gives CDR1 LGHNA, CDR2 YNFKEQ. CDR3 nucleotides: TGTGCCAGCAGCCAAGTTATCAGGGGGGGTCAAGAGACCCAGTACTTC. Translating gives CASSQVIRGGQETQYF.

V usage is TRBV7-9 and J usage is TRBJ1-1; TRBD1 matches at 11 bases. Germline trimming cut 6 bases from V and 2 bases from J; bases unmatched to any gene: 11. Germline values: CDR1 SEHNR, CDR2 FQNEAQ (reference sequence). This CDR3 comprises 17 residues. This CDR3 reads CASRQGRDRGFNTEAFF. The CDR3 DNA reads TGTGCCAGCAGACAAGGCCGGGACAGGGGGTTTAACACTGAAGCTTTCTTT.